This entry lists 3 T cell receptor beta chains sequenced from one sample in a study of T cell repertoires in cytomegalovirus infection. A single record per CDR3 protein comes from TCRdb applying MiXCR to the reads. The table has 370,000 or so distinct CDR3 sequences, about 35% seen once. What these receptors recognize is not known. Specimen: cultured PBMCs, collected from culture after CMV antigen stimulation. The receptors shown here come from a human donor in good health (CMV status not recorded). Some clones in this sample may be carry-over from other donors' samples.

The chain is built from TRBV29-1 and TRBJ2-7; 10 bases are shared with TRBD1. This CDR3 has 14 residues. Per the germline V gene, CDR1 is SQVTM and CDR2 is ANQGSEA. The J segment lost 1 base and the V segment lost 5 bases, leaving 5 bases of the junction unmatched. CDR3 nucleotides: TGCAGCGTTAAACCGGGACAGGGGTCCTACGAGCAGTACTTC. Translation gives CSVKPGQGSYEQYF.

This clonotype was recorded at least ten times. CDR3 in amino acids: CASSPYGLSSYNEQFF. The CDR3 region has the DNA TGTGCCAGCAGCCCCTACGGACTAAGCTCCTACAATGAGCAGTTCTTC. The chain has TRBV11-3 and TRBJ2-1; D is possibly TRBD2 (6 bases). The CDR3 length is 16 residues. Germline CDR1 reads SGHNT; CDR2 reads YENEEA. Trimming stripped 5 bases from V and 0 bases from J, with 14 bases between. The entire variable domain, with the rest obtained from reference TRBV11-3 and TRBJ2-1, is as follows: EAGVVQSPRYKIIEKKQPVAFWCNPISGHNTLYWYLQNLGQGPELLIRYENEEAVDDSQLPKDRFSAERLKGVDSTLKIQPAELGDSAVYLCASSPYGLSSYNEQFFGPGTRLTVL.

The CDR3 sequence is CASSPPGAGNYNEQFF. The CDR3, as DNA: TGTGCCAGCAGCCCCCCGGGAGCGGGAAACTACAATGAGCAGTTCTTC. The chain uses TRBV6-2 or TRBV6-3 and TRBJ2-1, with 7 bases aligning to TRBD2. With 6 bases clipped from V and 3 bases from J, the junction kept 11 bases outside the gene matches. The CDR3 consists of 16 residues. Germline CDR1 is MNHEY and CDR2 is SVGEGT.